This T cell receptor beta chain was recorded in a study of T cell repertoires in cytomegalovirus infection. Study background: Newly reported HLA-C-restricted and thoroughly characterized HLA-B-restricted CMV epitopes were employed.

There are a few counts of this clonotype. Its antigen is undetermined. There are 14 residues in the CDR3. V lost 6 bases and J lost 0, with 11 bases in between. Germline-derived CDR1 and CDR2 are LGHNT and FRNRAP. TCRdb called the reads again in MiXCR, with one record for every CDR3 protein. The table includes approximately 990,000 distinct CDR3 sequences, roughly 30% detected once. The rearrangement joins TRBV12-5 to TRBJ1-2; D might be TRBD1 (5 bases). The source was cultured CD8+ T cells from PBMCs, collected from culture after CMV antigen stimulation. This TCR came from a human donor in good health (CMV status not recorded). Some clones in this sample may be carry-over from other donors' samples. CDR3 loop: CASGPGSANYGYTF. Written as DNA, the CDR3 is TGTGCTAGTGGCCCAGGGTCAGCTAACTATGGCTACACCTTC.